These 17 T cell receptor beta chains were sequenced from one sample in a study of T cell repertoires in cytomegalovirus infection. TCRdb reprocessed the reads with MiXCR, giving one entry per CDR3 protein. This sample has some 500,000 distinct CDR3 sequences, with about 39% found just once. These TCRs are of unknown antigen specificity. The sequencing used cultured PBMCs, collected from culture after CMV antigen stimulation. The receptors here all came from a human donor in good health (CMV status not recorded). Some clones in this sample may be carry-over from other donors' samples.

This chain's CDR3 is CASSFRGATFLGYEQYF. The DNA for the CDR3 is TGTGCCAGCAGTTTTAGAGGGGCCACCTTCCTGGGTTACGAGCAGTACTTC. V is TRBV27 and J is TRBJ2-7; D is tentatively TRBD1 or TRBD2 (5 bases each). With 3 bases removed from V and 4 bases from J, the gap between germline ends came to 22 bases. Per the germline V gene, CDR1 is MNHEY and CDR2 is SMNVEV (reference sequence). The CDR3 is made up of 17 amino acids.

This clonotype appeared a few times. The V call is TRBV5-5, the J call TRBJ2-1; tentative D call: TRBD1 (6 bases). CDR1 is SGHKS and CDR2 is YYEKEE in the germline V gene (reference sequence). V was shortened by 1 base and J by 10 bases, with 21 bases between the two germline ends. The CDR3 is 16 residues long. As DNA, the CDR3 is TGTGCCAGCAGCTTGAGTATGGGGGCCACCTACAGGGAGCAGTTCTTC. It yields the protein CASSLSMGATYREQFF. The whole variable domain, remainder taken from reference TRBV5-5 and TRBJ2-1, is DAGVTQSPTHLIKTRGQQVTLRCSPISGHKSVSWYQQVLGQGPQFIFQYYEKEERGRGNFPDRFSARQFPNYSSELNVNALLLGDSALYLCASSLSMGATYREQFFGPGTRLTVL.

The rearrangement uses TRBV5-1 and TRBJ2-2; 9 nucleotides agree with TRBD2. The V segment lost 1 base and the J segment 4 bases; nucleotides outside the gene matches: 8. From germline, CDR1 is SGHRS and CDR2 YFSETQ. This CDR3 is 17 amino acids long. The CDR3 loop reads CASSLRGTSFATGELFF. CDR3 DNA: TGCGCCAGCAGCTTGAGAGGGACTAGCTTCGCCACCGGGGAGCTGTTTTTT. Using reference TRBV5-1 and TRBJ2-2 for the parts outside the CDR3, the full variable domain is KAGVTQTPRYLIKTRGQQVTLSCSPISGHRSVSWYQQTPGQGLQFLFEYFSETQRNKGNFPGRFSGRQFSNSRSEMNVSTLELGDSALYLCASSLRGTSFATGELFFGEGSRLTVL.

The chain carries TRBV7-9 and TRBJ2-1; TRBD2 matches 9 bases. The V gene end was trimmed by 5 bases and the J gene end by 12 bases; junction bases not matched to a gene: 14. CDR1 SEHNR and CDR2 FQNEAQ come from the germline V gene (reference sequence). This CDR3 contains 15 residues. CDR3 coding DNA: TGTGCCAGCAGCCCTAGCGGGGAGGAAGAATTCCGGCAGTTCTTC. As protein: CASSPSGEEEFRQFF. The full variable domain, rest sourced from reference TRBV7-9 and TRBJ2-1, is DTGVSQNPRHKITKRGQNVTFRCDPISEHNRLYWYRQTLGQGPEFLTYFQNEAQLEKSRLLSDRFSAERPKGSFSTLEIQRTEQGDSAMYLCASSPSGEEEFRQFFGPGTRLTVL.

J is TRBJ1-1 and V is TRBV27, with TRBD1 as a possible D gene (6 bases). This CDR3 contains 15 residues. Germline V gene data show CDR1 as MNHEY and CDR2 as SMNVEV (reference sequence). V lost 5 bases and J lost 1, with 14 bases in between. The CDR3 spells CASSPPGASNTEAFF. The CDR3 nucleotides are TGTGCCAGCAGTCCCCCAGGGGCCTCGAACACTGAAGCTTTCTTT.

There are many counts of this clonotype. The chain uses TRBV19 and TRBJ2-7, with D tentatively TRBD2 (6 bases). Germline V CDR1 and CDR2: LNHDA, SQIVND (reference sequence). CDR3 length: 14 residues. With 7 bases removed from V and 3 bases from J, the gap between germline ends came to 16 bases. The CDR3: CASTPGGVGYEQYF. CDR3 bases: TGTGCCAGTACCCCGGGCGGGGTCGGCTACGAGCAGTACTTC. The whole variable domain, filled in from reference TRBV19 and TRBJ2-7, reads DGGITQSPKYLFRKEGQNVTLSCEQNLNHDAMYWYRQDPGQGLRLIYYSQIVNDFQKGDIAEGYSVSREKKESFPLTVTSAQKNPTAFYLCASTPGGVGYEQYFGPGTRLTVT.

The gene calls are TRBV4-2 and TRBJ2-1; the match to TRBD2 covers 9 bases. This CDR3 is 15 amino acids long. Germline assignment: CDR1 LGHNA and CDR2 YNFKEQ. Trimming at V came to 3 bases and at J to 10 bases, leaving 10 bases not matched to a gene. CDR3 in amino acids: CASSQERGARGEQFF. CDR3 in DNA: TGTGCCAGCAGCCAGGAGCGGGGGGCTAGGGGGGAGCAGTTCTTC.

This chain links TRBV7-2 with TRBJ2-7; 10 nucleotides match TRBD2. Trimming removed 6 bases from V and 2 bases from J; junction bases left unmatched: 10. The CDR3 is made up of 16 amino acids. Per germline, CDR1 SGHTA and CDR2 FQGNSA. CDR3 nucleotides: TGTGCCAGCAGTTTATCCGGGACTAGCGCAACCTACGAGCAGTACTTC. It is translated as CASSLSGTSATYEQYF.

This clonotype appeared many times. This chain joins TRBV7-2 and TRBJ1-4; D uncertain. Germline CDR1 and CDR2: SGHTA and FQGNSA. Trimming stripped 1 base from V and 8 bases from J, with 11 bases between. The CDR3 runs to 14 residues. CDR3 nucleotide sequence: TGTGCCAGCAGCTTAGTTGCTCAGACGGAAAAACTGTTTTTT. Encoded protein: CASSLVAQTEKLFF.

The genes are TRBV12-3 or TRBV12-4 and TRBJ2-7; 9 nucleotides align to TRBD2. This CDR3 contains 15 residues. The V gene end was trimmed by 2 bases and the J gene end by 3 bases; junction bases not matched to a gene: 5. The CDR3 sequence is CASSLSASGIYEQYF. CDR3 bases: TGTGCCAGCAGTTTAAGTGCTAGCGGGATCTACGAGCAGTACTTC.

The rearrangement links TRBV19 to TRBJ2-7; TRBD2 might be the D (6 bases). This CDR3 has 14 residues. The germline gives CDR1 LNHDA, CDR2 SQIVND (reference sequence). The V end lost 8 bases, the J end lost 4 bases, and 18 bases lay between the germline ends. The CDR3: CASFPGGRWYEQYF. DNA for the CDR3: TGTGCCAGTTTCCCCGGGGGAAGATGGTACGAGCAGTACTTC.

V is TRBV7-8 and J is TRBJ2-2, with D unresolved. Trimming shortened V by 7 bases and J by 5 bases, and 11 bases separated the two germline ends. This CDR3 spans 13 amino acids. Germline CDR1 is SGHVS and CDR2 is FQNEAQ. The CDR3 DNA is TGTGCCAGCACCTCTCAGGAAACCGGGGAGCTGTTTTTT. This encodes CASTSQETGELFF.

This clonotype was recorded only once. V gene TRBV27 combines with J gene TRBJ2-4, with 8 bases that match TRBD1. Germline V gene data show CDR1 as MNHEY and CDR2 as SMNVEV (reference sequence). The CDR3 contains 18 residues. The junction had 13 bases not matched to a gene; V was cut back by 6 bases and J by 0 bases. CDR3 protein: CASRPRTGNVKAKNIQYF. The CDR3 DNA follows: TGTGCCAGCAGACCCCGGACAGGGAATGTAAAAGCCAAAAACATTCAGTACTTC.

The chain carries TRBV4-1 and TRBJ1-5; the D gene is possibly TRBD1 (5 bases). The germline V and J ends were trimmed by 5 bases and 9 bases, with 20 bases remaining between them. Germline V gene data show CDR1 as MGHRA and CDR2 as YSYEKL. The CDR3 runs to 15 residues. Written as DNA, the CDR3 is TGCGCCAGCAGCACGGATCAGGGAGGGCTCGTGCCCCAGCATTTT. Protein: CASSTDQGGLVPQHF.

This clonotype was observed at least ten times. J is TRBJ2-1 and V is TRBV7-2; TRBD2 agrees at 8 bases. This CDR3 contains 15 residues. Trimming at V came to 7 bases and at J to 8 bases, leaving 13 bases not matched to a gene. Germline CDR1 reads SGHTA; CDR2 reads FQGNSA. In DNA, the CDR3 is TGTGCCAGCACCTTCATGAGCGGGAGACTCGATGAGCAGTTCTTC. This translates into CASTFMSGRLDEQFF.

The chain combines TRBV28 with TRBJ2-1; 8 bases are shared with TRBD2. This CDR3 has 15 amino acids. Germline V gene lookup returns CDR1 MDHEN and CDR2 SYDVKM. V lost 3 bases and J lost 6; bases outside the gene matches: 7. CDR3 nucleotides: TGTGCCAGCAGTTTTGGGACTAGTCGTACCAATGAGCAGTTCTTC. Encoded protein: CASSFGTSRTNEQFF.

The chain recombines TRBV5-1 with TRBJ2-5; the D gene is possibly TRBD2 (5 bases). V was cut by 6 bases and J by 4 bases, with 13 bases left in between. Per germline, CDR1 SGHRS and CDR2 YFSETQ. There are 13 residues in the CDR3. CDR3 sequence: CASKGSVGETQYF. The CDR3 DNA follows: TGCGCCAGCAAGGGTAGCGTGGGAGAGACCCAGTACTTC. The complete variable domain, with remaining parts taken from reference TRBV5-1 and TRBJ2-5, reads KAGVTQTPRYLIKTRGQQVTLSCSPISGHRSVSWYQQTPGQGLQFLFEYFSETQRNKGNFPGRFSGRQFSNSRSEMNVSTLELGDSALYLCASKGSVGETQYFGPGTRLLVL.